Listed below are T cell receptor beta chains from one sample, sequenced in a study of CD8+CD57+ T cells in acquired aplastic anemia. TCRdb processed the reads anew with MiXCR; each CDR3 protein has one entry. Altogether 200,000 or so distinct CDR3 sequences are present, around 66% being singletons, with the ten largest covering about half. The sample was sorted CD4+, CD8+, or CD8+CD57+ T cells (not recorded which) from PBMCs. Source of these receptors: a human donor with severe aplastic anemia or a healthy control (not recorded which). CDR3s include the opening cysteine and the closing phenylalanine or tryptophan. D genes are given only for firm matches. Clone size is not always given. Where it is, it says once, few, many or a class for expanded clones.

v_gene,d_gene,abundance,j_gene,CDR3aa,CDR3nt
TRBV19,TRBD1,many,TRBJ1-1,CASSLQGSNTEAFF,TGTGCCAGTAGTTTACAGGGGTCTAACACTGAAGCTTTCTTT
TRBV12-3/TRBV12-4,TRBD2,many,TRBJ2-1,CASSPLSSGGPTGNEQFF,TGTGCCAGCAGTCCCCTCTCTAGCGGGGGACCCACAGGGAATGAGCAGTTCTTC
TRBV7-3,.,few,TRBJ1-1,CASTGGAGEAFF,TGTGCCAGCACCGGGGGGGCAGGAGAAGCTTTCTTT
TRBV20-1,TRBD1,.,TRBJ1-2,CSAPVGDRGPHYGYTF,TGCAGTGCTCCGGTGGGGGACAGGGGGCCTCACTATGGCTACACCTTC
TRBV7-9,.,.,TRBJ2-5,CASRPTIHREETQYF,TGTGCCAGCAGACCGACTATCCACAGAGAAGAGACCCAGTACTTC
TRBV9,.,many,TRBJ1-1,CASSGGDSEAFF,TGTGCCAGCAGCGGAGGAGACAGTGAAGCTTTCTTT
TRBV9,.,few,TRBJ2-3,CASSVEGDDEQYF,TGTGCCAGCAGCGTAGAAGGGGACGATGAGCAGTATTTT
TRBV6-1,.,few,TRBJ2-7,CASMDWVQDSAYWQYF,TGTGCCAGCATGGATTGGGTGCAAGACAGTGCGTACTGGCAGTACTTC
TRBV20-1,.,.,TRBJ1-5,CSAREGGMHQPQHF,TGCAGTGCTAGAGAGGGGGGGATGCATCAGCCCCAGCATTTT
TRBV19,.,.,TRBJ2-7,CASSTLAAGPGEQYF,TGTGCCAGTAGTACCCTAGCCGCGGGGCCGGGGGAGCAGTACTTC
TRBV25-1,TRBD1,once,TRBJ1-1,CASSQMTGTEAFF,TGTGCCAGCAGTCAAATGACAGGGACTGAAGCTTTCTTT
TRBV18,TRBD1,few,TRBJ2-6,CASTKTGGLSGANVLTF,TGTGCCAGCACGAAGACAGGGGGCCTCTCTGGGGCCAACGTCCTGACTTTC
TRBV7-8,TRBD1,.,TRBJ2-2,CASSPRTGALPGELFF,TGTGCCAGCAGCCCTAGGACAGGGGCCCTCCCCGGGGAGCTGTTTTTT
TRBV2,TRBD1,many,TRBJ2-7,CASSDPGTGRSGTYEQYF,TGTGCCAGCAGTGACCCCGGGACAGGGAGAAGCGGGACCTACGAGCAGTACTTC
TRBV7-9,.,.,TRBJ1-6,CASSLIDSPLHF,TGTGCCAGCAGCTTAATCGATTCACCCCTCCACTTT
TRBV25-1,.,.,TRBJ1-1,CASSVGRTNTEAFF,TGTGCCAGCAGTGTGGGACGGACGAACACTGAAGCTTTCTTT
TRBV7-9,.,.,TRBJ1-3,CASSLDGGNTIYF,TGTGCCAGCAGCTTGGACGGTGGAAACACCATATATTTT
TRBV6-4,TRBD2,many,TRBJ2-2,CASSTSGDNTGELFF,TGTGCCAGCAGCACTAGCGGGGATAACACCGGGGAGCTGTTTTTT
TRBV2,.,.,TRBJ1-5,CASSAPSSNNQPQHF,TGTGCCAGCAGTGCCCCCAGTTCAAACAATCAGCCCCAGCATTTT
TRBV6-5,TRBD1,many,TRBJ1-1,CASSYSGTGLYF,TGTGCCAGCAGTTACTCCGGGACAGGGTTGTACTTT
TRBV7-9,.,many,TRBJ1-2,CASSLQADGYTF,TGTGCCAGCAGCTTACAGGCAGATGGCTACACCTTC
TRBV20-1,TRBD1,.,TRBJ2-3,CSATTGGDFHTQYF,TGCAGTGCTACGACAGGGGGAGACTTCCATACGCAGTATTTT
TRBV24-1,TRBD1,.,TRBJ2-1,CATSDQGRGRLDEQFF,TGTGCCACCAGTGATCAGGGCAGGGGGCGCCTCGATGAGCAGTTCTTC
TRBV2,.,.,TRBJ1-2,CASRQVLSINYGYTF,TGTGCCAGCAGACAGGTCCTATCGATTAACTATGGCTACACCTTC
TRBV19,TRBD1,many,TRBJ1-5,CASLVGGISNQPQHF,TGTGCCAGCTTAGTAGGGGGCATAAGCAATCAGCCCCAGCATTTT
TRBV2,TRBD1,.,TRBJ2-5,CASTGQGAREETQYF,TGTGCCAGCACCGGACAGGGGGCGCGGGAAGAGACCCAGTACTTC
TRBV6-1,.,many,TRBJ1-4,CASIHPGWGGEKLFF,TGTGCCAGCATTCACCCAGGGTGGGGAGGTGAAAAACTGTTTTTT
TRBV7-9,TRBD1,many,TRBJ1-2,CASSGQGDYGYTF,TGTGCCAGCAGCGGACAGGGAGACTATGGCTACACCTTC
TRBV7-3,.,.,TRBJ2-3,CASKTGPHSTDTQYF,TGTGCCAGCAAAACCGGCCCCCATAGCACAGATACGCAGTATTTT